This is a list of T cell receptor beta chains from one sample in a study of blood T cell repertoires in COVID-19. Clones were sequenced by immunoSEQ multiplex PCR, and TCRdb holds only the in-frame ones, with some missing. The table shows 150,000 or so clones, with around 85% occurring only once. What was sequenced was peripheral blood. Every receptor here comes from a man aged 55-75 years with COVID-19, enrolled during active disease. The CDR3 runs from the conserved cysteine through the conserved F or W. Fields, in order: J gene, D gene, V gene, CDR3 length, clone size, CDR3 protein, CDR3 DNA. The D gene is left open where the match is weak. Where a row states a size, it is once, few, many or the class of an expanded clone; other rows omit it.

TRBJ1-2 TRBD1 TRBV13 17 - CASSLDGRDSGDYGYTF TGTGCCAGCAGCTTAGATGGGCGGGACAGTGGGGACTATGGCTACACCTTC
TRBJ2-1 - TRBV24-1 16 - CATSDSTSNSYNEQFF TGTGCCACCAGTGATTCGACTTCCAACTCCTACAATGAGCAGTTCTTC
TRBJ1-5 - TRBV24-1 12 - CATSAGGQPQHF TGTGCCACCAGTGCTGGAGGCCAGCCCCAGCATTTT
TRBJ2-2 TRBD1 TRBV7-6 19 - CASSILSMGQGWNTGELFF TGTGCCAGCAGCATCCTGAGTATGGGACAGGGATGGAACACCGGGGAGCTGTTTTTT
TRBJ1-2 - TRBV28 14 - CASSSQTLNYGYTF TGTGCCAGCAGTTCCCAAACCCTAAACTATGGCTACACCTTC
TRBJ2-5 - TRBV5-1 15 - CASSLVGGRQETQYF TGCGCCAGCAGCTTGGTCGGGGGGCGGCAAGAGACCCAGTACTTC
TRBJ2-1 - TRBV28 15 - CASSLTGLAYNEQFF TGTGCCAGCAGTTTAACTGGTCTAGCGTACAATGAGCAGTTCTTC
TRBJ1-5 TRBD1 TRBV6-2/TRBV6-3 17 - CASSYSFVPGGNQPQHF TGTGCCAGCAGTTACTCGTTTGTCCCAGGGGGTAATCAGCCCCAGCATTTT
TRBJ2-2 TRBD1 TRBV14 17 - CASSQDHGQGHTGELFF TGTGCCAGCAGCCAAGATCACGGACAGGGTCACACCGGGGAGCTGTTTTTT
TRBJ1-5 - TRBV6-6 17 - CASSPGGGNLGNQPQHF TGTGCCAGCAGTCCCGGGGGGGGAAACCTTGGCAATCAGCCCCAGCATTTT
TRBJ1-5 TRBD1 TRBV6-5 12 - CASSLASGQRYF TGTGCCAGCAGTTTAGCGTCGGGACAGAGGTATTTT
TRBJ2-3 - TRBV2 16 - CASSFEGTLSTDTQYF TGTGCCAGCAGTTTCGAAGGGACTTTAAGCACAGATACGCAGTATTTT
TRBJ2-4 TRBD2 TRBV5-1 16 - CASSFIAGEAKNIQYF TGCGCCAGCAGCTTTATAGCGGGAGAAGCCAAAAACATTCAGTACTTC
TRBJ1-1 - TRBV5-1 13 - CASSLARAGEAFF TGCGCCAGCAGCTTGGCCAGGGCAGGCGAAGCTTTCTTT
TRBJ2-1 - TRBV9 15 many CASSVVGAAYNEQFF TGTGCCAGCAGCGTAGTGGGGGCAGCCTACAATGAGCAGTTCTTC
TRBJ1-2 TRBD1 TRBV2 14 - CASIQQGALLGYTF TGTGCCAGCATTCAACAGGGGGCCCTATTGGGCTACACCTTC
TRBJ2-7 - TRBV7-2 17 - CASSLHSESGRAYEQYF TGTGCCAGCAGCTTACATTCTGAATCGGGGAGAGCCTACGAGCAGTACTTC
TRBJ1-5 - TRBV30 19 - CAWSVYVGRLPLKCQPQHF TGTGCCTGGAGTGTATATGTGGGGAGGCTCCCCCTAAAGTGCCAGCCCCAGCATTTT
TRBJ2-3 - TRBV24-1 14 - CATSDFEVRDTQYF TGTGCCACCAGTGATTTTGAGGTCAGAGATACGCAGTATTTT
TRBJ2-3 TRBD2 TRBV4-3 16 - CASSQAVAGGQDTQYF TGCGCCAGCAGCCAAGCAGTGGCGGGGGGGCAAGATACGCAGTATTTT
TRBJ1-2 TRBD1 TRBV6-2/TRBV6-3 14 once CASSTRTGDYGYTF TGTGCCAGCAGTACCCGGACAGGGGACTATGGCTACACCTTC
TRBJ1-2 - TRBV30 12 - CAWSPQGTGYTF TGTGCCTGGAGTCCCCAGGGGACGGGCTACACCTTC
TRBJ1-2 TRBD1 TRBV14 18 - CASSQVGGTGTGGRGYTF TGTGCCAGCAGCCAAGTGGGAGGGACCGGGACAGGGGGCCGTGGCTACACCTTC
TRBJ1-2 TRBD1 TRBV6-5 12 - CASRGGAYGYTF TGTGCCAGCAGAGGGGGCGCCTATGGCTACACCTTC
TRBJ2-3 - TRBV7-3 14 - CASSSGTGTDTQYF TGTGCCAGCAGCTCCGGGACTGGAACAGATACGCAGTATTTT
TRBJ2-2 - TRBV3-1/TRBV3-2 16 - CASSHNRAANTGELFF TGTGCCAGCAGCCACAACAGGGCCGCGAACACCGGGGAGCTGTTTTTT
TRBJ2-2 - TRBV6-5 13 - CAVRDTNTGELFF TGTGCCGTCCGGGACACCAACACCGGGGAGCTGTTTTTT
TRBJ2-5 TRBD2 TRBV11-2 13 - CASEGGGGETQYF TGTGCCAGCGAGGGCGGGGGAGGAGAGACCCAGTACTTC
TRBJ1-4 - TRBV3-1/TRBV3-2 15 - CASSQDQGGVEKLFF TGTGCCAGCAGCCAAGATCAGGGTGGGGTTGAAAAACTGTTTTTT
TRBJ1-4 - TRBV25-1 14 - CASSESRMNEKLFF TGTGCCAGCAGTGAGTCTAGGATGAATGAAAAACTGTTTTTT
TRBJ1-4 - TRBV5-1 15 - CASSLSDPTNEKLFF TGCGCCAGCAGCCTCAGCGACCCAACTAATGAAAAACTGTTTTTT
TRBJ2-7 - TRBV5-4 14 - CASSLDRALYEQYF TGTGCCAGCAGCTTGGACAGGGCGCTCTACGAGCAGTACTTC
TRBJ1-6 - TRBV6-5 14 - CASKFGGAGSPLHF TGTGCCAGCAAGTTTGGGGGGGCAGGGTCACCCCTCCACTTT
TRBJ2-6 TRBD2 TRBV6-6 18 - CASTRALSGGSGANVLTF TGTGCCAGCACTCGAGCCCTTTCGGGGGGCTCTGGGGCCAACGTCCTGACTTTC
TRBJ1-5 - TRBV18 15 - CASSYGVQPNQPQHF TGTGCCAGCTCATACGGGGTACAGCCCAATCAGCCCCAGCATTTT
TRBJ1-1 TRBD1 TRBV6-5 15 - CASSYTPRTGSEAFF TGTGCCAGCAGTTACACTCCTAGGACAGGGTCTGAAGCTTTCTTT
TRBJ2-1 TRBD2 TRBV4-3 18 - CASSQDPPSGSSTNEQFF TGCGCCAGCAGCCAAGATCCCCCTAGCGGGAGTTCCACCAATGAGCAGTTCTTC
TRBJ1-2 - TRBV30 12 - CAWRLGVGGYTF TGTGCCTGGAGACTAGGAGTTGGTGGCTACACCTTC
TRBJ1-1 TRBD1 TRBV19 15 - CASSFTTGGSTEAFF TGTGCCAGTAGTTTCACGACAGGGGGCTCGACTGAAGCTTTCTTT
TRBJ1-2 TRBD1 TRBV4-3 14 - CASSPRQGQNGYTF TGCGCCAGCAGCCCTAGACAGGGTCAGAATGGCTACACCTTC
TRBJ1-1 - TRBV20-1 11 - CSGDTGTEAFF TGCAGTGGCGATACAGGGACTGAAGCTTTCTTT
TRBJ2-5 - TRBV7-7 15 - CASSLVAGGSETQYF TGTGCTAGCAGCTTAGTTGCCGGGGGAAGCGAGACCCAGTACTTC
TRBJ1-1 - TRBV18 13 - CASSSQGNTEAFF TGTGCCAGCTCAAGTCAGGGGAACACTGAAGCTTTCTTT
TRBJ1-4 - TRBV6-5 14 - CASSYRGYNEKLFF TGTGCCAGCAGTTACCGGGGTTATAATGAAAAACTGTTTTTT
TRBJ1-1 - TRBV7-2 13 - CASSALMNTEAFF TGTGCCAGCAGCGCCCTAATGAACACTGAAGCTTTCTTT
TRBJ2-2 TRBD2 TRBV6-2/TRBV6-3 17 - CASSFSLAGLNTGELFF TGTGCCAGCAGTTTCTCACTAGCGGGACTGAACACCGGGGAGCTGTTTTTT
TRBJ1-5 - TRBV29-1 10 - CGSRDQPQHF TGCGGCAGCCGGGATCAGCCCCAGCATTTT
TRBJ2-1 - TRBV5-4 15 - CASSRGSSYNSEQFF TGTGCCAGCAGCCGGGGGTCCTCCTACAATTCTGAGCAGTTCTTC
TRBJ1-4 - TRBV28 15 - CASGLFTGSTGKLFF TGTGCCAGCGGTTTATTTACAGGGTCCACCGGAAAACTGTTTTTT
TRBJ1-6 - TRBV27 12 - CASRSLNSPLHF TGTGCCAGCAGGAGCTTAAATTCACCCCTCCACTTT
TRBJ2-5 - TRBV29-1 14 - CSVVGGALQETQYF TGCAGCGTTGTAGGAGGGGCCCTACAAGAGACCCAGTACTTC
TRBJ1-1 - TRBV3-1/TRBV3-2 13 - CASSNRGNTEAFF TGTGCCAGCAGCAATAGGGGGAACACTGAAGCTTTCTTT
TRBJ2-2 - TRBV12-3/TRBV12-4 12 - CASSSGTGELFF TGTGCCAGCAGTTCAGGGACCGGGGAGCTGTTTTTT
TRBJ1-5 TRBD1 TRBV19 14 - CASTMTGAYQPQHF TGTGCCAGTACTATGACAGGGGCATATCAGCCCCAGCATTTT
TRBJ1-5 TRBD1 TRBV3-1/TRBV3-2 14 - CASSRGQDNQPQHF TGTGCCAGCAGCCGAGGACAGGATAATCAGCCCCAGCATTTT
TRBJ1-5 TRBD1 TRBV4-3 17 once CASSQDPGTGDNQPQHF TGCGCCAGCAGCCAAGATCCCGGGACAGGAGATAATCAGCCCCAGCATTTT
TRBJ1-6 TRBD1 TRBV4-2 15 once CASSQGDRDYSPLHF TGTGCCAGCAGCCAAGGGGACAGGGACTATTCACCCCTCCACTTT
TRBJ1-5 - TRBV19 12 - CASSIQGQPQHF TGTGCCAGTAGTATCCAGGGTCAGCCCCAGCATTTT
TRBJ2-1 TRBD2 TRBV6-5 15 - CASSYEGRGNNEQFF TGTGCCAGCAGTTACGAGGGGCGGGGGAACAATGAGCAGTTCTTC